One and the same sample provided the 30 T cell receptor beta chains below, sequenced in a study of memory CD4+ T cells and cytomegalovirus serostatus. TCRdb keeps only in-frame clones here, not all; method: immunoSEQ multiplex PCR. Of about 56,000 clones listed, about 80% are singletons. The sort gate was single viable CD3+CD4+CD8-CD45RO+ cells for memory CD4+ T cells. The sequenced sample consisted of memory CD4+ T cells from blood. The receptors stem from an adult in good health and CMV-seronegative.

The chain recombines TRBV6-1 with TRBJ2-7; D is unresolved. Looked up from germline, CDR1 is MNHNS and CDR2 is SASEGT. The CDR3 is 15 residues long. V gave up 7 bases and J gave up 3 bases, with 19 bases separating them. In DNA, the CDR3 is TGTGCCAGCAAGATGGACGGCGGAAGTTTCTACGAGCAGTACTTC. It specifies CASKMDGGSFYEQYF.

V usage is TRBV12-2 and J usage is TRBJ1-2; TRBD1 is taken as the D call from the table, unchecked against the DNA. TRBV12-2 is annotated as a pseudogene. The CDR3 consists of 20 residues. The CDR3 nucleotides are TGTGCAAGTCGCTTAGCGCGGAAGGGCTGGCCCAGGGTGGGCGTCTATGGCTACACCTTC. Its translation: CASRLARKGWPRVGVYGYTF.

The chain has TRBV4-3 and TRBJ2-7, with unresolved D. The CDR3 extends over 15 amino acids. Trimming took 1 base from V and 1 from J, leaving 11 bases between them. CDR1 is LGHNA, CDR2 YSLEER, per germline. The CDR3 DNA is TGCGCCAGCAGCCAAGCGGCGGTGGGGTCCTACGAGCAGTACTTC. Translating it yields CASSQAAVGSYEQYF.

The V gene is TRBV15, the J gene TRBJ2-7; D is possibly TRBD2 (5 bases). The length of the CDR3 is 12 residues. The ends were cut back, 3 bases at V and 5 bases at J, with 8 bases in the middle. CDR1 is LNHNV and CDR2 is YYDKDF in the germline V gene (reference sequence). Here the CDR3 DNA reads TGTGCCACCAGCAGTCGGGGAGACGAGCAGTACTTC. As protein: CATSSRGDEQYF.

The J gene is TRBJ2-3, the V gene TRBV5-4; D perhaps matches TRBD2 (6 bases). From germline, CDR1 is SGHNT and CDR2 YYREEE (reference sequence). The CDR3 totals 14 residues. Trimming pared 4 bases from V and 2 bases from J, leaving 11 bases between. CDR3 sequence reads: CASSRDFSTDTQYF. DNA for the CDR3: TGTGCCAGCAGCCGGGACTTTTCCACAGATACGCAGTATTTT.

The chain carries TRBV9 and TRBJ2-3; tentatively, D is TRBD2 (6 bases). CDR3 size: 16 residues. V was clipped by 0 bases and J by 6 bases, with 17 bases between them. Germline CDR1 is SGDLS and CDR2 is YYNGEE. This CDR3 reads CASSVEGRTIQDTQYF. In DNA form, the CDR3 reads TGTGCCAGCAGCGTAGAAGGACGGACTATTCAGGATACGCAGTATTTT.

This clone appeared a single time. V gene TRBV28 combines with J gene TRBJ2-7, with D perhaps matching TRBD1 (6 bases). Trimming shortened V by 6 bases and J by 3 bases, and 18 bases separated the two germline ends. This CDR3 has 15 amino acids. Germline CDR1 reads MDHEN; CDR2 reads SYDVKM. Here the CDR3 reads CASSKPRGGGYEQYF. The CDR3 region has the DNA TGTGCCAGCAGCAAGCCCCGAGGGGGTGGCTACGAGCAGTACTTC. The variable domain in full, completed from reference TRBV28 and TRBJ2-7, reads DVKVTQSSRYLVKRTGEKVFLECVQDMDHENMFWYRQDPGLGLRLIYFSYDVKMKEKGDIPEGYSVSREKKERFSLILESASTNQTSMYLCASSKPRGGGYEQYFGPGTRLTVT.

This sequence joins TRBV7-9 and TRBJ2-3, with 7 bases aligning to TRBD1. The CDR3 is made up of 12 amino acids. J lost 11 bases, V lost 1 base, and 3 bases had no gene match. The germline V gene has CDR1 SEHNR and CDR2 FQNEAQ (reference sequence). This CDR3 reads CASSLVRGLQYF. CDR3 sequence (DNA): TGTGCCAGCAGCTTAGTTAGGGGGCTGCAGTATTTT. Variable domain in full (rest from reference TRBV7-9 and TRBJ2-3): DTGVSQNPRHKITKRGQNVTFRCDPISEHNRLYWYRQTLGQGPEFLTYFQNEAQLEKSRLLSDRFSAERPKGSFSTLEIQRTEQGDSAMYLCASSLVRGLQYFGPGTRLTVL.

The chain employs TRBV7-2 and TRBJ1-1, with D maybe TRBD1 (6 bases). V dropped 5 bases and J dropped 1 base, with 14 bases sitting between them. This CDR3 spans 15 amino acids. Per the germline V gene, CDR1 is SGHTA and CDR2 is FQGNSA. CDR3 sequence: CASSLSGQTNTEAFF. DNA of the CDR3: TGTGCCAGCAGCCTTAGCGGACAGACGAACACTGAAGCTTTCTTT.

The V and J genes are TRBV28 and TRBJ2-7; D might be TRBD2 (7 bases). V was trimmed by 7 bases and J by 3 bases, leaving 16 bases between them. Looked up from germline, CDR1 is MDHEN and CDR2 is SYDVKM. The CDR3 length is 14 residues. Here the CDR3 DNA reads TGTGCCAGCACCCTCGGGGGGCCCCTCTACGAGCAGTACTTC. Its translation: CASTLGGPLYEQYF. The whole variable domain, filled in from reference TRBV28 and TRBJ2-7, reads DVKVTQSSRYLVKRTGEKVFLECVQDMDHENMFWYRQDPGLGLRLIYFSYDVKMKEKGDIPEGYSVSREKKERFSLILESASTNQTSMYLCASTLGGPLYEQYFGPGTRLTVT.

Only a few counts were recorded for this clone. J is TRBJ1-5 and V is TRBV30; D is unclear. V shed 0 bases and J shed 7 bases, with 16 bases lying between them. Germline CDR1 GTSNPN, CDR2 SVGIG (reference sequence). The CDR3 loop spans 15 amino acids. The CDR3 is CAWSVHGWMRQPQHF. CDR3 DNA: TGTGCCTGGAGTGTACACGGCTGGATGCGACAGCCCCAGCATTTT.

The chain joins TRBV29-1 to TRBJ2-1; D not certain. Trimming stripped 3 bases from V and 7 bases from J, with 16 bases between. CDR3 size: 14 residues. CDR1 and CDR2 (germline): SQVTM, ANQGSEA. The CDR3 protein is CSVEFQPSFNEQFF. The CDR3 DNA reads as TGCAGCGTTGAGTTCCAGCCCTCGTTTAATGAGCAGTTCTTC.

CDR3 residues: CASSLRGTGPNSPLHF. The CDR3 DNA is TGCGCCAGCAGCTTAAGGGGGACAGGGCCTAATTCACCCCTCCACTTT. V usage is TRBV5-1 and J usage is TRBJ1-6, with TRBD1 matching over 9 bases. Germline CDR1 SGHRS, CDR2 YFSETQ. The V segment lost 2 bases and the J segment 6 bases; nucleotides outside the gene matches: 6. This CDR3 has 16 amino acids.

The rearrangement links TRBV7-3 to TRBJ2-1; 9 positions match TRBD2. Germline values: CDR1 SGHTA, CDR2 FQGTGA. V trimming: 2 bases; J trimming: 6 bases; junction bases outside the gene matches: 5. CDR3 length equals 15 residues. The CDR3 bases are TGTGCCAGCAGCTTACAGCGGGGGGCCGCCAATGAGCAGTTCTTC. Translating it yields CASSLQRGAANEQFF.

Comments on this clone: At one end the junction does not follow the germline gene, possibly because of a read error. The rearrangement uses TRBV7-7 and TRBJ1-2, with D perhaps TRBD1 (5 bases). The CDR3 has 16 amino acids. Germline CDR1 is SSHAT and CDR2 is FNYEAQ (reference sequence). The CDR3 loop is CASSLGGGTESYGYTF. CDR3 DNA: TGTGCTAGCAGCTTAGGCGGGGGGACGGAGTCCTATGGCTACACCTTC.

The J gene is TRBJ1-2, the V gene TRBV9; no clear D gene. Trimming took off 4 bases at V and 0 bases at J, with 13 bases between the two ends. CDR1 and CDR2 (germline): SGDLS, YYNGEE. CDR3 size: 15 residues. CDR3 amino acids: CASSPMSQTNYGYTF. In DNA form, the CDR3 reads TGTGCCAGCAGCCCCATGTCCCAGACTAACTATGGCTACACCTTC.

The V call is TRBV13, the J call TRBJ2-2, with a weak D call TRBD1 (6 bases). CDR3 length equals 16 residues. The V gene's germline CDR1 is PRHDT and CDR2 FYEKMQ (reference sequence). V lost 9 bases and J lost 2, with 19 bases in between. CDR3 coding DNA: TGTGCCAGTTCTCGACCCCGGACAGACAACACCGGGGAGCTGTTTTTT. It encodes CASSRPRTDNTGELFF.

The V and J genes are TRBV10-3 and TRBJ2-3; tentative D call: TRBD2 (6 bases). V lost 8 bases to trimming and J lost 4 bases, with 16 bases between them. CDR1 is ENHRY and CDR2 is SYGVKD in the germline V gene. CDR3 length equals 14 residues. DNA for the CDR3: TGTGCCATCGGAGGACTACAAATCGCAGATACGCAGTATTTT. It is translated as CAIGGLQIADTQYF.

The V call is TRBV6-4, the J call TRBJ1-4; 7 nucleotides match TRBD1. Germline CDR1 MRHNA, CDR2 SNTAGT. The CDR3 consists of 18 residues. V lost 7 bases to trimming and J lost 6 bases; unmatched junction nucleotides: 20. The CDR3, as DNA: TGTGCCAGCAAGGAGGGGGGTTCAAAAGGGACAGATTATGAAAAACTGTTTTTT. This encodes CASKEGGSKGTDYEKLFF.

V is TRBV7-2 and J is TRBJ1-3; 7 bases align to TRBD1. The germline CDR1 and CDR2 sequences are SGHTA and FQGNSA. J was trimmed by 4 bases and V by 0 bases; bases with no gene match: 3. The CDR3 has 15 amino acids. The CDR3 here is CASSLARRGGNTIYF. CDR3 bases: TGTGCCAGCAGCTTAGCTCGCAGGGGGGGAAACACCATATATTTT.

The chain joins TRBV9 to TRBJ2-5, with D possibly called TRBD1 or TRBD2 (7 bases each). The CDR3 is 15 amino acids. V was clipped by 0 bases and J by 4 bases, with 13 bases between them. Per the germline V gene, CDR1 is SGDLS and CDR2 is YYNGEE. CDR3 in amino acids: CASSVATGEGETQYF. CDR3 in DNA: TGTGCCAGCAGCGTAGCTACAGGGGAGGGAGAGACCCAGTACTTC.

In its sample, this clone was seen once. The V and J genes are TRBV30 and TRBJ2-1, with 7 nucleotides matching TRBD2. This CDR3 region has 14 residues. Germline CDR1 is GTSNPN and CDR2 is SVGIG (reference sequence). V lost 2 bases, J lost 8 bases, and 9 bases stayed unmatched. In DNA form, the CDR3 reads TGTGCCTGGAGTTACCAGCGGGGTGTCGATGAGCAGTTCTTC. Residues: CAWSYQRGVDEQFF.

This clone was detected a few times. The V gene is TRBV4-2, the J gene TRBJ1-2; D is unresolved. Trimming removed 0 bases from V and 5 bases from J, with 10 bases in between. The V gene's germline CDR1 is LGHNA and CDR2 YNFKEQ. The CDR3 spans 14 residues. The CDR3 region is CASSQEVREYGYTF. For the CDR3, the DNA is TGTGCCAGCAGCCAAGAGGTTAGGGAGTATGGCTACACCTTC.

The chain couples TRBV5-6 to TRBJ2-1; TRBD1 matches 8 bases. The CDR3 contains 14 residues. In germline, CDR1 is SGHDT, CDR2 YYEEEE. The V segment lost 5 bases and the J segment 5 bases; nucleotides outside the gene matches: 6. In DNA form, the CDR3 reads TGTGCCAGCAGTTACCTCAGGGGGCACAATGAGCAGTTCTTC. Residues: CASSYLRGHNEQFF. Filled out from reference TRBV5-6 and TRBJ2-1, the complete variable domain reads DAGVTQSPTHLIKTRGQQVTLRCSPKSGHDTVSWYQQALGQGPQFIFQYYEEEERQRGNFPDRFSGHQFPNYSSELNVNALLLGDSALYLCASSYLRGHNEQFFGPGTRLTVL.

J is TRBJ2-7 and V is TRBV5-6; perhaps TRBD2 as D (5 bases). Trimming left V 4 bases short and J 4 bases short, with 15 bases between. This CDR3 spans 14 amino acids. Looked up from germline, CDR1 is SGHDT and CDR2 is YYEEEE. In DNA, the CDR3 is TGTGCCAGCAGCCCATATCTAGCCAGGTACGAGCAGTACTTC. This translates into CASSPYLARYEQYF.

In DNA form, the CDR3 reads TGCGCCAGCAGCCAATATCTCTTGATTTCACCCCTCCACTTT. Translated, it gives CASSQYLLISPLHF. V usage is TRBV4-3 and J usage is TRBJ1-6; no clear D gene. Deletions cut 2 bases from V and 9 bases from J, with 11 bases between. In germline, CDR1 is LGHNA, CDR2 YSLEER. The CDR3 runs to 14 residues.

This clone appeared once. This chain connects TRBV19 to TRBJ2-3; 7 bases are shared with TRBD1. The CDR3 is 14 residues long. With 4 bases clipped from V and 3 bases from J, the junction kept 4 bases outside the gene matches. Germline V lookup: CDR1 LNHDA, CDR2 SQIVND (reference sequence). The DNA of the CDR3 is TGTGCCAGTAGTAAGGGACAGCGAACAGATACGCAGTATTTT. It translates to CASSKGQRTDTQYF.

The chain combines TRBV7-9 with TRBJ1-4, with TRBD1 identical over 7 bases. V trimming: 4 bases; J trimming: 8 bases; junction bases outside the gene matches: 7. The CDR3 is 14 amino acids. Germline CDR1 and CDR2: SEHNR and FQNEAQ (reference sequence). As DNA, the CDR3 is TGTGCCAGCAGCTGGAAGGGGGCTGGAGAAAAACTGTTTTTT. Translated: CASSWKGAGEKLFF.

The V call is TRBV4-2, the J call TRBJ1-4, with D maybe TRBD1 (6 bases). The germline V gene encodes CDR1 LGHNA and CDR2 YNFKEQ. CDR3 size: 12 residues. Trimming removed 7 bases from V and 4 bases from J, with 7 bases in between. CDR3 loop: CASTQGNEKLFF. The CDR3, as DNA: TGTGCCAGCACACAGGGTAATGAAAAACTGTTTTTT.

The V call is TRBV7-3, the J call TRBJ2-5; D may be TRBD1 or TRBD2 (7 bases each). The CDR3 has 13 amino acids. Germline V gives CDR1 SGHTA, CDR2 FQGTGA. V shed 8 bases and J shed 2 bases, with 12 bases lying between them. DNA of the CDR3: TGTGCCAGCGGGAGGGGGCGACAAGAGACCCAGTACTTC. Its protein is CASGRGRQETQYF.